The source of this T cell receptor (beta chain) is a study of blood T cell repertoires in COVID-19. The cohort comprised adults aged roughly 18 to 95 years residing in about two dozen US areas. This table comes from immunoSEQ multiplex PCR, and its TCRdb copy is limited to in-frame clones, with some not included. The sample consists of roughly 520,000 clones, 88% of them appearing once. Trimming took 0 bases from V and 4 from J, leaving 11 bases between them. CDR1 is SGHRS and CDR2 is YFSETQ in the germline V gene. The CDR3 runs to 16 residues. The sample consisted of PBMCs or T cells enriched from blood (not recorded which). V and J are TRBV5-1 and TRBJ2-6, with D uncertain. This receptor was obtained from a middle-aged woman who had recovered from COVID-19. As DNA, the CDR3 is TGCGCCAGCAGCTTGGTGGGCGCAACCGGGGCCAACGTCCTGACTTTC. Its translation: CASSLVGATGANVLTF.